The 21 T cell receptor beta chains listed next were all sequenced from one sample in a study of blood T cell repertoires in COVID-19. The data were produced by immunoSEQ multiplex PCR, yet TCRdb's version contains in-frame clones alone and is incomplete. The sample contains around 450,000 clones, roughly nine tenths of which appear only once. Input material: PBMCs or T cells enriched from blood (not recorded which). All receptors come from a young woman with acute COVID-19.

The CDR3 DNA reads as TGTGCTACCGGGACTGGTAACTATGGCTACACCTTC. The encoded protein is CATGTGNYGYTF. The chain couples TRBV12-5 to TRBJ1-2; D perhaps matches TRBD1 (5 bases). This CDR3 spans 12 amino acids. V lost 10 bases and J lost 1, with 10 bases in between. CDR1 is LGHNT, CDR2 FRNRAP, per germline.

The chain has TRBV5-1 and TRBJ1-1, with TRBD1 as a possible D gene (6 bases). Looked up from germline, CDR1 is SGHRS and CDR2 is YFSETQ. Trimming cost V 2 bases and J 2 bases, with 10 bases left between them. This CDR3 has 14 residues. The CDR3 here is CASSFGTKNTEAFF. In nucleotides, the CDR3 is TGCGCCAGCAGCTTCGGGACAAAAAACACTGAAGCTTTCTTT. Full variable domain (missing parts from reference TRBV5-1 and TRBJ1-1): KAGVTQTPRYLIKTRGQQVTLSCSPISGHRSVSWYQQTPGQGLQFLFEYFSETQRNKGNFPGRFSGRQFSNSRSEMNVSTLELGDSALYLCASSFGTKNTEAFFGQGTRLTVV.

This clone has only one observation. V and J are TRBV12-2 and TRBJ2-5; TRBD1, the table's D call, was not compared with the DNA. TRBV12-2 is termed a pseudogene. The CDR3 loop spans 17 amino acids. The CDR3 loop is CASRLVLPRGQSETQYF. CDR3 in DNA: TGTGCAAGTCGCTTAGTTCTCCCCAGGGGGCAGTCAGAGACCCAGTACTTC.

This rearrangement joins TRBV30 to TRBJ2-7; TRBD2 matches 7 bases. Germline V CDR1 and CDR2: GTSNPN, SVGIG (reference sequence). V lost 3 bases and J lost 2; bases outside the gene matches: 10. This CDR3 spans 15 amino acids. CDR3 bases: TGTGCCTGGAGCGAGAGAGCGGGATTGCCCTACGAGCAGTACTTC. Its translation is CAWSERAGLPYEQYF.

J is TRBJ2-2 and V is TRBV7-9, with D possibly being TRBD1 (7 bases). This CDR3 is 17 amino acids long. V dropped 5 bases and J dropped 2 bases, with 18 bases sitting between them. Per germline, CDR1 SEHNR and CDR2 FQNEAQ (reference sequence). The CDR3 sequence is CASSLPRDRLNTGELFF. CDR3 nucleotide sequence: TGTGCCAGCAGCCTCCCGCGGGACAGACTAAACACCGGGGAGCTGTTTTTT. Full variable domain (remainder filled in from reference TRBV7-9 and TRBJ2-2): DTGVSQNPRHKITKRGQNVTFRCDPISEHNRLYWYRQTLGQGPEFLTYFQNEAQLEKSRLLSDRFSAERPKGSFSTLEIQRTEQGDSAMYLCASSLPRDRLNTGELFFGEGSRLTVL.

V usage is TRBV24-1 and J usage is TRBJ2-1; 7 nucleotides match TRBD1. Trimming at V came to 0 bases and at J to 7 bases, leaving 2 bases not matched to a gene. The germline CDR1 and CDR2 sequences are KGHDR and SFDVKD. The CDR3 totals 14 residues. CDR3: CATSDLPGGNEQFF. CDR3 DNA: TGTGCCACCAGTGATTTGCCAGGGGGAAATGAGCAGTTCTTC.

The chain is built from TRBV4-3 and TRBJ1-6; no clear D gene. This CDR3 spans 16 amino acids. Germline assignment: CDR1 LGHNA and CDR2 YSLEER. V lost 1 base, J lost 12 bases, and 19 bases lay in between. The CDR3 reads CASSQGSEPHLRPLHF. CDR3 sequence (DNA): TGCGCCAGCAGCCAAGGGAGTGAGCCTCACTTAAGACCCCTCCACTTT.

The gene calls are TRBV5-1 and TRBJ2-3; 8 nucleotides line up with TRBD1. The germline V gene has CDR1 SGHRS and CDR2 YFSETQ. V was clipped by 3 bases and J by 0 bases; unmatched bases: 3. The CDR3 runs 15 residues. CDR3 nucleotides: TGCGCCAGCAGCTACAGGGGGACAAGCACAGATACGCAGTATTTT. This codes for CASSYRGTSTDTQYF.

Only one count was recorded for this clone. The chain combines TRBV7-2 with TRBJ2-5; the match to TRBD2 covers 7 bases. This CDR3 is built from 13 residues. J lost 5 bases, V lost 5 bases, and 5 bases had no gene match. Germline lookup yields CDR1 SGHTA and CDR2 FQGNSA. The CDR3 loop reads CASSLGRRETQYF. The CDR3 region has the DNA TGTGCCAGCAGCCTCGGGAGGCGGGAGACCCAGTACTTC.

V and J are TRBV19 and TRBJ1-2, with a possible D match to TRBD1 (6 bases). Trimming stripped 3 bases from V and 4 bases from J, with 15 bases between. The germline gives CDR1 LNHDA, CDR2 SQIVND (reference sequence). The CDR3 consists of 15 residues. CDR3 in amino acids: CASSIPGALSYGYTF. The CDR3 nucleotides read TGTGCCAGTAGTATCCCAGGGGCGCTGAGCTATGGCTACACCTTC.

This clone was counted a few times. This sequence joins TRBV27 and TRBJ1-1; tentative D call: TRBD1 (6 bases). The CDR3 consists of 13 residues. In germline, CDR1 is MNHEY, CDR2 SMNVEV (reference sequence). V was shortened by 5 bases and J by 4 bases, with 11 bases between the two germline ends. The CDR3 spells CASSPQQGTEAFF. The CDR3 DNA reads TGTGCCAGCAGTCCACAACAGGGCACTGAAGCTTTCTTT.

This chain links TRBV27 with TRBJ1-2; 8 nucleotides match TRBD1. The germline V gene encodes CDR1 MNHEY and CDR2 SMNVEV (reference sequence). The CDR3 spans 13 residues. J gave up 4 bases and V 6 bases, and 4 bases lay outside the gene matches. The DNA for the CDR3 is TGTGCCAGCAGGGGACAGGCAGGCTATGGCTACACCTTC. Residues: CASRGQAGYGYTF.

CDR3 region: CASSVIYGGLDNTQYF. CDR3 in DNA: TGTGCCAGCAGTGTAATATACGGGGGATTAGATAATACGCAGTATTTT. The V gene is TRBV6-1, the J gene TRBJ2-3; D is possibly TRBD2 (6 bases). Trimming shortened V by 4 bases and J by 7 bases, and 21 bases separated the two germline ends. The CDR3 loop spans 16 amino acids. Germline V CDR1 and CDR2: MNHNS, SASEGT.

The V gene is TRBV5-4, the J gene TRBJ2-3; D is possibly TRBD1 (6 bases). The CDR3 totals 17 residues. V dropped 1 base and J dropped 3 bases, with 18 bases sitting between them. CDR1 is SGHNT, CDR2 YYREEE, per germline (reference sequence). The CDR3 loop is CASSLPTQGSRTDTQYF. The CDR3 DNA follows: TGTGCCAGCAGCTTGCCCACTCAGGGGAGTAGGACAGATACGCAGTATTTT.

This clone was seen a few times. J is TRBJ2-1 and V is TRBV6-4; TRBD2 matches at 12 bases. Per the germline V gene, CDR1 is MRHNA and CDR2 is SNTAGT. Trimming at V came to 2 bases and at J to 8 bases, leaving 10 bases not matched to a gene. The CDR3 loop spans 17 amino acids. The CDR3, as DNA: TGTGCCAGCAGTGACAGACCTAGCGGGGGGGCCTTTTATGAGCAGTTCTTC. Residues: CASSDRPSGGAFYEQFF.

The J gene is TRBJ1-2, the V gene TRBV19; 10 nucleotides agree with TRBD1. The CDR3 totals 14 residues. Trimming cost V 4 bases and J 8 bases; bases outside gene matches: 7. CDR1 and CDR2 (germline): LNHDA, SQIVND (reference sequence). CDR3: CASSTWTGGRGYTF. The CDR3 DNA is TGTGCCAGTAGTACCTGGACAGGGGGACGGGGCTACACCTTC.

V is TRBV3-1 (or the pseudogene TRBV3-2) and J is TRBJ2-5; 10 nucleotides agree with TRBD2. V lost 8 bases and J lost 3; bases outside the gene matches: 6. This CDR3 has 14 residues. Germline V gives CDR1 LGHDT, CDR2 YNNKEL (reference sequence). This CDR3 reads CASRGSGGKETQYF. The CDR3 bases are TGTGCCAGCCGGGGTAGCGGGGGGAAAGAGACCCAGTACTTC.

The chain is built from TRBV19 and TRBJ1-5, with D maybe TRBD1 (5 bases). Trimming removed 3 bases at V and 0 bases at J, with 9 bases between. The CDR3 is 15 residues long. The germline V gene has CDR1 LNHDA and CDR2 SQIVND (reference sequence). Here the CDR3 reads CASSIGQISNQPQHF. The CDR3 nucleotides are TGTGCCAGTAGTATTGGACAAATTAGCAATCAGCCCCAGCATTTT. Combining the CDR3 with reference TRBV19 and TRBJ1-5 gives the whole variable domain DGGITQSPKYLFRKEGQNVTLSCEQNLNHDAMYWYRQDPGQGLRLIYYSQIVNDFQKGDIAEGYSVSREKKESFPLTVTSAQKNPTAFYLCASSIGQISNQPQHFGDGTRLSIL.

DNA for the CDR3: TGTGCCAGTAGTATAGATGGGTCTAGCGGCCAAGAGACCCAGTACTTC. Protein: CASSIDGSSGQETQYF. This rearrangement joins TRBV19 to TRBJ2-5; 7 bases are a match to TRBD2. V lost 0 bases and J lost 1; bases outside the gene matches: 5. The CDR3 has 16 amino acids. Germline values: CDR1 LNHDA, CDR2 SQIVND (reference sequence).

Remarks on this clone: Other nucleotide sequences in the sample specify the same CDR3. Here the CDR3 DNA reads TGTGCCAGTAGTCCACGTACGGGGTCTGGAAACACCATATATTTT. Translation: CASSPRTGSGNTIYF. The chain couples TRBV19 to TRBJ1-3, with D hard to call. V gave up 5 bases and J gave up 1 base, with 12 bases separating them. This CDR3 spans 15 amino acids. Germline V lookup: CDR1 LNHDA, CDR2 SQIVND (reference sequence).

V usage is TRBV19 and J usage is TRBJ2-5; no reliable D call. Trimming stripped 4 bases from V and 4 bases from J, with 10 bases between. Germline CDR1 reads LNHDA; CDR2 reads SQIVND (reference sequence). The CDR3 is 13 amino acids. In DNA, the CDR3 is TGTGCCAGTAGTAACCCCCAGCGAGAGACCCAGTACTTC. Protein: CASSNPQRETQYF.